This T cell receptor (beta chain) was identified during a study of blood T cell repertoires in COVID-19. Study overall: Specimens from acute and convalescent COVID-19 originated in the United States, Italy and Spain.

Germline lookup yields CDR1 LNHDA and CDR2 SQIVND (reference sequence). This CDR3 is 13 amino acids long. V gave up 5 bases and J gave up 0 bases, with 7 bases separating them. In the original analysis: Estimation of nucleated cell counts was performed using reference gene primer amplification. Profiled with immunoSEQ multiplex PCR; TCRdb holds only in-frame clones, not every one. The DNA gave D and trimming, while V, J and clone size come from that table. Of about 270,000 clones listed, more than 75% are singletons. Participants, about 18 to 90 years old, spanned around 25 US areas. Assignments of participants to cohorts depended upon their own reported clinical history.

The sequence came from a woman between 55 and 75 years old in a cohort exposed to, infected with or recovered from COVID-19 (not recorded which). Sequencing was carried out using PBMCs or T cells enriched from blood (not recorded which). The gene calls are TRBV19 and TRBJ1-1; D is uncertain. The CDR3, as DNA: TGTGCCAGTAGTCGCGATTTGAACACTGAAGCTTTCTTT. It is translated as CASSRDLNTEAFF. The whole variable domain, remainder taken from reference TRBV19 and TRBJ1-1, is DGGITQSPKYLFRKEGQNVTLSCEQNLNHDAMYWYRQDPGQGLRLIYYSQIVNDFQKGDIAEGYSVSREKKESFPLTVTSAQKNPTAFYLCASSRDLNTEAFFGQGTRLTVV.